The rows below give T cell receptor beta chains drawn from one sample of a study of T cells in Graves' hyperthyroidism and ophthalmopathy. Via MiXCR, TCRdb re-called the multiplex PCR reads, giving one row per CDR3 protein. The sample has a few hundred thousand distinct CDR3 sequences, 15% to 20% seen once. Sequencing used blood. All receptors derive from a woman in her forties or fifties with Graves' hyperthyroidism. The CDR3 runs from the conserved cysteine through the conserved F or W. Fields, in order: clone size, D gene, J gene, V gene, CDR3 DNA, CDR3 protein. D genes are given only for firm matches. Some rows mark clone size as missing; the rest say once, few, many or name a class of expanded clone.

NA,NA,TRBJ1-2,TRBV20-1,TGCAGTGTGAGGGCGTATGGCTACACCTTC,CSVRAYGYTF
NA,NA,TRBJ2-5,TRBV7-3,TGTGCCAGCAGCTTAACTGGGGGTGGGACCCAGTACTTC,CASSLTGGGTQYF
NA,NA,TRBJ1-2,TRBV6-1,TGTGCCAGCAGTTCCCCCCAGGGGTCTTACATGAACTATGGCTACACCTTC,CASSSPQGSYMNYGYTF
NA,TRBD2,TRBJ2-5,TRBV4-1,TGCGCCAGCAGCCAAGTACCCCCGGGAGGAGGTGGCGGGACCCAGTACTTC,CASSQVPPGGGGGTQYF
few,NA,TRBJ2-7,TRBV29-1,TGCAGCGGGGCTTCAAGCTACGAGCAGTACTTC,CSGASSYEQYF
many,TRBD2,TRBJ2-5,TRBV28,TGTGCCAGCAGTACTAGCGGGGGGGAGGAGACCCAGTACTTC,CASSTSGGEETQYF
many,NA,TRBJ1-1,TRBV11-2,TGTGCCAGCAGCCGTAACCTAGACTCTGAAGCTTTCTTT,CASSRNLDSEAFF
NA,TRBD1,TRBJ1-6,TRBV9,TGTGCCAGCAGCGTAGAAGGGACAGATAATTCACCCCTCCACTTT,CASSVEGTDNSPLHF
many,NA,TRBJ2-5,TRBV18,TGTGCCAGCTCACCTCAAGGCGGAGGAGGGAAAGAGACCCAGTACTTC,CASSPQGGGGKETQYF
many,TRBD1,TRBJ1-4,TRBV18,TGTGCCAGCTCACCACCTTCGGGGACAGGGGATCTTGGTGAAAAACTGTTTTTT,CASSPPSGTGDLGEKLFF
few,NA,TRBJ1-3,TRBV18,TGTGCCAGCTCACCCTCGGCGGCCTCTGGAAACACCATATATTTT,CASSPSAASGNTIYF
NA,TRBD2,TRBJ2-3,TRBV4-1,TGCGCCAGCAGCCAAGTCGACGGGGGGGTTAGGACAGATACGCAGTATTTT,CASSQVDGGVRTDTQYF
NA,TRBD2,TRBJ2-4,TRBV4-1,TGCGCCAGCAGCCCCTTCTCGGGGGGGGCAAAGGACATTCAGTACTTC,CASSPFSGGAKDIQYF
many,NA,TRBJ2-1,TRBV28,TGTGCCAGCAGGACCAGGGACTTGTTTTGTGAGCAGTTCTTC,CASRTRDLFCEQFF
many,TRBD1,TRBJ2-6,TRBV5-1,TGCGCCAGCAGCCCAGAGGACAGGGGGCCTAGCGGGGCCAACGTCCTGACTTTC,CASSPEDRGPSGANVLTF
few,TRBD1,TRBJ1-1,TRBV6-1,TGTGCCAGCAGAGGGCAGGGGGGCACTGAAGCTTTCTTT,CASRGQGGTEAFF
NA,TRBD1,TRBJ2-5,TRBV20-1,TGCAGTGCTAAGAGGACAGGGGGCGGATCAGAGACCCAGTACTTC,CSAKRTGGGSETQYF
many,NA,TRBJ2-1,TRBV11-2,TGTGCCAGCAGCCCCCGGGGCGATGAGCAGTTCTTC,CASSPRGDEQFF
many,TRBD2,TRBJ2-5,TRBV30,TGTGCCTGGAGTGTACAAGGGCTAGCGGGGGCCTATGAGGAGACCCAGTACTTC,CAWSVQGLAGAYEETQYF
few,NA,TRBJ1-3,TRBV3-1,TGTGCCAGCAGCTTCCGGACTCCGAGCTCTGGAAACACCATATATTTT,CASSFRTPSSGNTIYF
many,NA,TRBJ2-7,TRBV5-1,TGCGCCAGCAGCCGGGACTTAAGCTCCTACGAGCAGTACTTC,CASSRDLSSYEQYF
many,NA,TRBJ2-1,TRBV24-1,TGTGCCACCAGTGGGACAGACAATGAGCAGTTCTTC,CATSGTDNEQFF
NA,NA,TRBJ2-1,TRBV28,TGTGCCAGCAGTTCCAGGGTGGATGAGCAGTTCTTC,CASSSRVDEQFF
few,NA,TRBJ2-7,TRBV7-9,TGTGCCAGCAGCGGGCGCAACAGGGGAGGTTCCTACGAGCAGTACTTC,CASSGRNRGGSYEQYF
many,NA,TRBJ2-1,TRBV3-1,TGTGCCAGCAGCCCCGGTGGGGGACACTACAATGAGCAGTTCTTC,CASSPGGGHYNEQFF
few,NA,TRBJ1-1,TRBV19,TGTGCCAGTAGTCCCCAAGGGATGCTCAGCGGGGAAGCTTTCTTT,CASSPQGMLSGEAFF